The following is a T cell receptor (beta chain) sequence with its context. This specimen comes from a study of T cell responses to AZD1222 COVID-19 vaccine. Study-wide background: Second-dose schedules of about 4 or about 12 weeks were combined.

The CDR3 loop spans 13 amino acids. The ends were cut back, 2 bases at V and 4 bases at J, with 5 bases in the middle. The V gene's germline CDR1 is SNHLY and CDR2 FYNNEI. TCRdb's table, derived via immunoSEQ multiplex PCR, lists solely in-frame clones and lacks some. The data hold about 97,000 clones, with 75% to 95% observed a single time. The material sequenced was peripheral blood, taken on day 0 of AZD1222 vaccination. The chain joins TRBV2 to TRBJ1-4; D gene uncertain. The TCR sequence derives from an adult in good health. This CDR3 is CASSESGNEKLFF. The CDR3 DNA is TGTGCCAGCAGTGAATCCGGTAATGAAAAACTGTTTTTT.